These 26 T cell receptor beta chains share one sample of origin, sequenced in a study of blood T cell repertoires in COVID-19. Repertoires were generated with immunoSEQ multiplex PCR, while TCRdb's copy carries only in-frame clones and drops some. The repertoire holds roughly 200,000 clones, around nine tenths seen once, with more than 10% in the top ten. Sequenced sample: peripheral blood. These receptors originate from a young woman who had recovered from COVID-19.

The chain uses TRBV14 and TRBJ2-7, with TRBD2 matching over 15 bases. In germline, CDR1 is SGHDN, CDR2 FVKESK. The CDR3 sequence is 20 residues long. The ends lost 2 bases at V and 0 bases at J; junction bases unmatched: 11. In DNA, the CDR3 is TGTGCCAGCAGCCAACTCGCCGGACTAGCGGGAGGGTCGAGCTCCTACGAGCAGTACTTC. It codes for CASSQLAGLAGGSSSYEQYF.

The chain carries TRBV7-2 and TRBJ2-7; perhaps TRBD2 as D (5 bases). The CDR3 covers 14 residues. Germline CDR1 is SGHTA and CDR2 is FQGNSA. Trimming stripped 6 bases from V and 2 bases from J, with 14 bases between. The CDR3 region is CASRPLARTYEQYF. The CDR3 nucleotides are TGTGCCAGCAGACCTTTAGCGCGAACCTACGAGCAGTACTTC.

The V gene is TRBV19, the J gene TRBJ2-7, with a tentative D call TRBD2 (6 bases). The CDR3 consists of 15 residues. Per germline, CDR1 LNHDA and CDR2 SQIVND (reference sequence). The germline V and J ends were trimmed by 5 bases and 3 bases, with 17 bases remaining between them. For the CDR3, the DNA is TGTGCCAGTAGTGCCGTTGGAGGGGAGGACTACGAGCAGTACTTC. It is translated as CASSAVGGEDYEQYF.

The rearrangement links TRBV5-4 to TRBJ2-7; D is possibly TRBD2 (6 bases). CDR1 SGHNT and CDR2 YYREEE come from the germline V gene (reference sequence). Deletions cut 3 bases from V and 5 bases from J, with 12 bases between. CDR3 length: 13 amino acids. The DNA for the CDR3 is TGTGCCAGCAGCTCAGGGACTTTGGACGAGCAGTACTTC. It translates to CASSSGTLDEQYF.

The chain combines TRBV4-3 with TRBJ2-3; the match to TRBD2 covers 10 bases. Looked up from germline, CDR1 is LGHNA and CDR2 is YSLEER. Germline trimming cut 0 bases from V and 3 bases from J; bases unmatched to any gene: 6. CDR3 length: 17 amino acids. CDR3 sequence: CASSQDSGRAETDTQYF. CDR3 coding DNA: TGCGCCAGCAGCCAAGACAGCGGGAGGGCCGAGACAGATACGCAGTATTTT.

This clone was observed a single time. The chain combines TRBV7-6 with TRBJ2-1, with D perhaps matching TRBD1 (5 bases). Germline V CDR1 and CDR2: SGHVS, FNYEAQ. The CDR3 covers 18 residues. V was shortened by 1 base and J by 3 bases, with 19 bases between the two germline ends. The CDR3 sequence is CASSLVSATDRFYNEQFF. Written as DNA, the CDR3 is TGTGCCAGCAGCTTAGTGTCGGCGACAGATCGCTTCTACAATGAGCAGTTCTTC.

A single count supports this clone. The rearrangement links TRBV19 to TRBJ1-6; D uncertain. V was pared by 7 bases and J by 2 bases, with 12 bases between. The CDR3 has 15 residues. Germline CDR1 is LNHDA and CDR2 is SQIVND (reference sequence). CDR3 loop: CASNEGTAYNSPLHF. The CDR3 nucleotides read TGTGCCAGTAACGAGGGTACAGCCTATAATTCACCCCTCCACTTT.

The V gene is TRBV6-6, the J gene TRBJ1-2; maybe TRBD1 (6 bases). Germline CDR1 MNHNY, CDR2 SVGAGI (reference sequence). The CDR3 is made up of 14 amino acids. V lost 5 bases, J lost 2 bases, and 12 bases lay in between. The CDR3 region has the DNA TGTGCCAGCAGTGTTGACAGGCTGAACTATGGCTACACCTTC. Translating gives CASSVDRLNYGYTF.

V and J are TRBV7-2 and TRBJ1-4, with 10 bases matching TRBD1. The CDR3 contains 15 residues. The V gene's germline CDR1 is SGHTA and CDR2 FQGNSA. V lost 9 bases to trimming and J lost 7 bases; unmatched junction nucleotides: 11. The CDR3 DNA follows: TGTGCCAGGACTCAGGACAGGGGGGGGAGTGAAAAACTGTTTTTT. Its translation: CARTQDRGGSEKLFF.

This sequence joins TRBV19 and TRBJ2-3; 11 bases are a match to TRBD2. J lost 4 bases, V lost 5 bases, and 8 bases had no gene match. Germline CDR1 reads LNHDA; CDR2 reads SQIVND (reference sequence). This CDR3 spans 16 amino acids. CDR3 sequence (DNA): TGTGCCAGTAGTGGTAGACTAGCGGGATCGGCAGATACGCAGTATTTT. Amino acids: CASSGRLAGSADTQYF.

This chain uses TRBV11-2 with TRBJ2-1; TRBD1 aligns across 9 bases. Germline V lookup: CDR1 SGHAT, CDR2 FQNNGV. The CDR3 is 14 residues long. V dropped 5 bases and J dropped 9; count of bases not matched to a gene: 8. For the CDR3, the DNA is TGTGCCAGCAGCAGTAACAGGGGGCAGCCTGAGCAGTTCTTC. It is translated as CASSSNRGQPEQFF.

The CDR3 region has the DNA TGTGCCAGCAGCGTTGGACTAGCGCTATCCTACGAGCAGTACTTC. It translates to CASSVGLALSYEQYF. This chain joins TRBV9 and TRBJ2-7, with TRBD2 matching 9 bases. Losses at the gene ends were 2 bases for V and 1 base for J; bases not matched to a gene: 4. Germline loops: CDR1 SGDLS, CDR2 YYNGEE. The CDR3 sequence is 15 residues long.

This chain links TRBV4-3 with TRBJ2-2; tentative D call: TRBD1 (5 bases). V was shortened by 0 bases and J by 7 bases, with 15 bases between the two germline ends. The germline CDR1 and CDR2 sequences are LGHNA and YSLEER. CDR3 size: 16 residues. The CDR3 spells CASSQDPGQGGGELFF. CDR3 bases: TGCGCCAGCAGCCAAGATCCCGGGCAGGGCGGCGGGGAGCTGTTTTTT.

V and J are TRBV4-3 and TRBJ2-7, with 7 bases aligning to TRBD1. The V gene's germline CDR1 is LGHNA and CDR2 YSLEER. V trimming: 1 base; J trimming: 3 bases; junction bases outside the gene matches: 3. This CDR3 has 14 amino acids. In DNA, the CDR3 is TGCGCCAGCAGCCAAGTGGGACAGAGCTACGAGCAGTACTTC. Amino acid sequence: CASSQVGQSYEQYF.

The genes are TRBV7-9 and TRBJ1-1, with a tentative D call TRBD1 (6 bases). V was pared by 5 bases and J by 1 base, with 11 bases between. The germline CDR1 and CDR2 sequences are SEHNR and FQNEAQ (reference sequence). This CDR3 spans 14 amino acids. The CDR3 coding sequence is TGTGCCAGCAGCGACCCGACAGGGAACACTGAAGCTTTCTTT. This gives the protein CASSDPTGNTEAFF.

V is TRBV13 and J is TRBJ2-1, with D tentatively TRBD1 (6 bases). Trimming cost V 5 bases and J 4 bases, with 21 bases left between them. The CDR3 totals 17 residues. CDR1 and CDR2 from the germline V gene are PRHDT and FYEKMQ (reference sequence). This chain's CDR3 is CASSAPRDTYRYNEQFF. The CDR3 nucleotides read TGTGCCAGCAGCGCACCCCGGGACACCTACCGATACAATGAGCAGTTCTTC.

This rearrangement joins TRBV3-1 (or the pseudogene TRBV3-2) to TRBJ2-7, with 8 bases identical to TRBD2. The germline V gene has CDR1 LGHDT and CDR2 YNNKEL (reference sequence). V shed 5 bases, J shed 3 bases, and the junction held 6 bases outside the gene matches. The CDR3 extends over 14 amino acids. CDR3 nucleotide sequence: TGTGCCAGCAGCGCCCCCGGGACTAGCTACGAGCAGTACTTC. Translating gives CASSAPGTSYEQYF.

The chain employs TRBV11-2 and TRBJ1-1; 7 bases fit TRBD1. This CDR3 comprises 13 residues. CDR1 and CDR2 (germline): SGHAT, FQNNGV. Trimming at V came to 5 bases and at J to 9 bases, leaving 9 bases not matched to a gene. As DNA, the CDR3 is TGTGCCAGCAGCATAAGGGCAGGGGGTAAAGCTTTCTTT. Its protein is CASSIRAGGKAFF.

V is TRBV6-2 or TRBV6-3 and J is TRBJ1-5; tentatively, D is TRBD1 (6 bases). This CDR3 spans 14 amino acids. Trimming shortened V by 3 bases and J by 7 bases, and 13 bases separated the two germline ends. Germline V gene data show CDR1 as MNHEY and CDR2 as SVGEGT. CDR3 protein: CASSYGGGGQPQHF. The CDR3 region has the DNA TGTGCCAGCAGTTATGGGGGCGGGGGACAGCCCCAGCATTTT.

This chain links TRBV18 with TRBJ2-3; 7 bases are shared with TRBD1. The CDR3 length is 14 residues. The germline V gene encodes CDR1 KGHSH and CDR2 LQKENI. Trimming at V came to 4 bases and at J to 4 bases, leaving 5 bases not matched to a gene. Here the CDR3 DNA reads TGTGCCAGCTCACGACAGAGGGGGCCAGATACGCAGTATTTT. It codes for CASSRQRGPDTQYF.

V and J are TRBV30 and TRBJ1-2, with no clear D. The CDR3 is made up of 13 amino acids. The germline CDR1 and CDR2 sequences are GTSNPN and SVGIG (reference sequence). Trimming shortened V by 0 bases and J by 8 bases, and 13 bases separated the two germline ends. The CDR3 region is CAWSVTEGRGYTF. The CDR3 region has the DNA TGTGCCTGGAGTGTAACGGAAGGGAGGGGCTACACCTTC.

The CDR3 loop is CATRLAGVETQYF. In DNA, the CDR3 is TGTGCCACCCGACTAGCGGGAGTGGAGACCCAGTACTTC. The chain is built from TRBV7-9 and TRBJ2-5, with TRBD2 matching over 12 bases. V was clipped by 10 bases and J by 5 bases; unmatched bases: 5. Germline values: CDR1 SEHNR, CDR2 FQNEAQ (reference sequence). The CDR3 totals 13 residues.

The V and J genes are TRBV7-2 and TRBJ1-1; TRBD1 agrees at 7 bases. The V gene end was trimmed by 5 bases and the J gene end by 5 bases; junction bases not matched to a gene: 5. Germline loops: CDR1 SGHTA, CDR2 FQGNSA. The CDR3 has 13 residues. The CDR3: CASSTQGVTEAFF. The CDR3 DNA follows: TGTGCCAGCAGCACTCAGGGGGTTACTGAAGCTTTCTTT.

This chain uses TRBV5-1 with TRBJ2-3, with TRBD2 identical over 7 bases. Unmatched junction bases numbered 4, after V lost 4 bases and J lost 2 bases. The CDR3 covers 14 residues. Germline CDR1 and CDR2: SGHRS and YFSETQ. CDR3 sequence: CASSVAGDTDTQYF. The CDR3 DNA reads TGCGCCAGCAGCGTAGCGGGTGACACAGATACGCAGTATTTT. Full variable domain (outside the CDR3, taken from reference TRBV5-1 and TRBJ2-3): KAGVTQTPRYLIKTRGQQVTLSCSPISGHRSVSWYQQTPGQGLQFLFEYFSETQRNKGNFPGRFSGRQFSNSRSEMNVSTLELGDSALYLCASSVAGDTDTQYFGPGTRLTVL.

Of note for this clone: The junction and the germline gene differ at one end; a read error may be behind it. The chain recombines TRBV12-3 or TRBV12-4 with TRBJ2-3, with 7 bases aligning to TRBD1. The CDR3 has 11 residues. The CDR3 loop reads CASSATGPPNF. The CDR3 nucleotides are TGTGCCAGCAGCGCGACAGGGCCGCCCAATTTT.

The chain links TRBV5-4 to TRBJ2-5, with D perhaps TRBD1 (6 bases). Germline V CDR1 and CDR2: SGHNT, YYREEE (reference sequence). The CDR3 totals 12 residues. The V gene lost 2 bases and the J gene lost 4 bases, with 6 bases spanning the gap. In DNA, the CDR3 is TGTGCCAGCAGCTTCAGGGGAGAGACCCAGTACTTC. It is translated as CASSFRGETQYF.